Included here is one T cell receptor (beta chain) sequence, with context. These data are taken from a study of regulatory T cells in long-lasting Graves disease. Study at large: For under 3 months, newly diagnosed Graves' patients had been taking antithyroid drugs.

The CDR3 has 14 residues. Trimming took 4 bases from V and 3 from J, leaving 11 bases between them. Germline V gives CDR1 MNHGY, CDR2 SVAAGI. TCR beta libraries were built with iRepertoire HTBI primers and Arm-PCR of CDR3 regions. TCRdb re-called the multiplex PCR reads through MiXCR, storing one row per CDR3 protein. The repertoire consists of fewer than 550,000 distinct CDR3 sequences, with around 16% occurring once and the leading ten covering roughly 25%. As to time point: newly diagnosed GD, antithyroid drugs for less than 3 months. Researchers made the TCR library from RNA that was extracted from PBMCs. This sample also appeared in a second study, on T cells in Graves' hyperthyroidism and ophthalmopathy. That source notes: First-round RT-PCR targeting the TCR CDR3 was performed with the HTBI primer set. In the blood, most expanded thyroid clonotypes above 0.001 appeared as well.

The sequence was obtained from a woman aged 35-65 years with Graves disease. This sequence joins TRBV6-9 and TRBJ2-3; D gene ambiguous. Sequenced here: peripheral blood mononuclear cells (PBMCs), sampled at new diagnosis, from a patient treated with antithyroid drugs. CDR3 amino acids: CASSSRPGTDTQYF. The CDR3, as DNA: TGTGCCAGCAGTTCCCGGCCCGGGACAGATACGCAGTATTTT.